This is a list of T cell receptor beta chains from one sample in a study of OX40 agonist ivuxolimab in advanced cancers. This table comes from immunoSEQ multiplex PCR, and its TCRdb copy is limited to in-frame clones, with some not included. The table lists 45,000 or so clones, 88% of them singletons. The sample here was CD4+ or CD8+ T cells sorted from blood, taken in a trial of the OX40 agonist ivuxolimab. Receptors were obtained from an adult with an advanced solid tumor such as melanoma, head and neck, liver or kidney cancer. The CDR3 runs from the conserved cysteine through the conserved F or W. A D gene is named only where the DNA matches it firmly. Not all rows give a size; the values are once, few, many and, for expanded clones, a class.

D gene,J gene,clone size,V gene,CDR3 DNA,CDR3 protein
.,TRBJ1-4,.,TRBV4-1,TGCGCCAGCAGCCAAGATTTTGGCGCGGGCCTCAAAATGTTTTTT,CASSQDFGAGLKMFF
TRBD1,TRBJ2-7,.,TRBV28,TGTGCCAGCAACCTTCCGGGACAGGGATTCCACGAGCAGTACTTC,CASNLPGQGFHEQYF
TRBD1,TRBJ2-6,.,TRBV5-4,TGTGCCAGCAGCTTTACCGGACAGGGGGCGATGAGGAAAAACGTCCTGACTTTC,CASSFTGQGAMRKNVLTF
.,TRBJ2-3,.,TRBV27,TGTGCCAGCAGTTACCGACTTGGGGCAGATACGCAGTATTTT,CASSYRLGADTQYF
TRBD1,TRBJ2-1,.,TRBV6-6,TGTGCCAGCAGTCTACACGGACAGGGGACCGTCAATGAGCAGTTCTTC,CASSLHGQGTVNEQFF
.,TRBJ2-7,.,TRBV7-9,TGTGCCAGCAGTTTAGGGACACTTTCGTTTTACGAGCAGTACTTC,CASSLGTLSFYEQYF
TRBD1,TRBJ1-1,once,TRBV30,TGTGCCTTGCAGGGGGCGCGGGACACTGAAGCTTTCTTT,CALQGARDTEAFF
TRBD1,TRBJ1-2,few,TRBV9,TGTGCCAGCAGCGTGTCCCCCGGGACAGGACCCATTAACTATGGCTACACCTTC,CASSVSPGTGPINYGYTF
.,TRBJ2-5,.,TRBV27,TGTGCCAGCAGCCTTACGACGGGACTGACAGAGACCCAGTACTTC,CASSLTTGLTETQYF
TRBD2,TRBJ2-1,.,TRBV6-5,TGTGCCAGCAGAACCGCGGGAGGAAGAAGGGGAACGCAGTTCTTC,CASRTAGGRRGTQFF
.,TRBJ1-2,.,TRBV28,TGTGCCAGCCACTCAGGGAGAGGGGACTATGGCTACACCTTC,CASHSGRGDYGYTF
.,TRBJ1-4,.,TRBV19,TGTGCCAGTAGTATACTCCAGGGAGGATGGAATGAAAAACTGTTTTTT,CASSILQGGWNEKLFF
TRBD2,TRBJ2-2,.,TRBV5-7,TGTGCCAGCAGCCCCTGGACTAGCGGGATGGACACCGGGGAGCTGTTTTTT,CASSPWTSGMDTGELFF
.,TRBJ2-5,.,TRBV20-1,TGCAGTGCTAACCAAGAGACCCAGTACTTC,CSANQETQYF
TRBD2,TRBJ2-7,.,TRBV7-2,TGTGCCAGCAGCTTACAGCGGGGGGTCGAGCAGTACTTC,CASSLQRGVEQYF
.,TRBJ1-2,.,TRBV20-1,TGCAGTGCCACCGACCTTTATGGCTACACCTTC,CSATDLYGYTF
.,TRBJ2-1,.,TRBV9,TGTGCCAGCAGCGTAGTAGGGGGTAATAGTAATGAGCAGTTCTTC,CASSVVGGNSNEQFF
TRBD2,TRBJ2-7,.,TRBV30,TGTGCCTGGAGGGGAAGCGGGAGGGGCTCCTACGAGCAGTACTTC,CAWRGSGRGSYEQYF
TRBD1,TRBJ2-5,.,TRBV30,TGTGCCTGGAGCACAGGGGTAGAGACCCAGTACTTC,CAWSTGVETQYF
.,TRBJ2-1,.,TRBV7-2,TGTGCCAGCAGCCCCCTTCGAGGTTACAATGAGCAGTTCTTC,CASSPLRGYNEQFF
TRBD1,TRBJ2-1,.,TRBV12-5,TGTGCTAGTGGTTTGCCTAACAGGGGTTGGTTCTTC,CASGLPNRGWFF
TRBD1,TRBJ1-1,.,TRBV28,TGTGCCAGCAGGGGGGAGGGGGCGCTAAACACTGAAGCTTTCTTT,CASRGEGALNTEAFF
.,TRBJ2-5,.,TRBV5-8,TGTGCCAGGCCTTCCCCCCGGTTGAAAGAGACCCAGTACTTC,CARPSPRLKETQYF
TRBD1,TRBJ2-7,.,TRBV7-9,TGTGCCAGCAGCGCCAACCGGATAGGGGGCGGCGAGCAGTACTTC,CASSANRIGGGEQYF
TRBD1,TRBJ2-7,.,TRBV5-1,TGCGCCAGCAGCCCCGGGACAGGAACCCACGAGCAGTACTTC,CASSPGTGTHEQYF
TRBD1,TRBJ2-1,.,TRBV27,TGTGCCAGCAACATTTCCGGGACAGAAGCCACTGAGCAGTTCTTC,CASNISGTEATEQFF
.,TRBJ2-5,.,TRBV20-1,TGCAGTGGGGGGTTTCGAGAGACCCAGTACTTC,CSGGFRETQYF
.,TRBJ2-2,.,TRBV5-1,TGCGCCAGCAGCTTCCTTTCCGACGCGAACACCGGGGAGCTGTTTTTT,CASSFLSDANTGELFF